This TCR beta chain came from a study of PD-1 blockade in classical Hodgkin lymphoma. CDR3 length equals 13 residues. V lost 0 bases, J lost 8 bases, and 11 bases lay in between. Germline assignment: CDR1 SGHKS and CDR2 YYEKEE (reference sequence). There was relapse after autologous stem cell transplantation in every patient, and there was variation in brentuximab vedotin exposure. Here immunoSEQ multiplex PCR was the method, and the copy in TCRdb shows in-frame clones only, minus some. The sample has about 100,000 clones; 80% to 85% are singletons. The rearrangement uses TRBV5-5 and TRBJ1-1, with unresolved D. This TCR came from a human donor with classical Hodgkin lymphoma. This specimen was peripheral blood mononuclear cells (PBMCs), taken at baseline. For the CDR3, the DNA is TGTGCCAGCAGCTTGGTGCTGAACTCGGAAGCTTTCTTT. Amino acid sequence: CASSLVLNSEAFF. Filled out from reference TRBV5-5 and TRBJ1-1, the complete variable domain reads DAGVTQSPTHLIKTRGQQVTLRCSPISGHKSVSWYQQVLGQGPQFIFQYYEKEERGRGNFPDRFSARQFPNYSSELNVNALLLGDSALYLCASSLVLNSEAFFGQGTRLTVV.